The T cell receptor beta chain under discussion was sequenced for a study of memory CD4+ T cells and cytomegalovirus serostatus. Study details: Of the healthy Belgian adults, several were CMV seropositive and fewer than 30 seronegative.

Single viable CD3+CD4+CD8-CD45RO+ cells were sorted as the memory CD4+ T cells. Serum IgG to CMV pp150, pp28, p38 and p52 defined serostatus. Whole-study findings and limits: The CMV-associated TCR signature appears largely within the CD4+ memory repertoire. CMV serostatus prediction reached median AUC roughly 0.95, or 0.91 with US-trained model.

A remark on this clone: What it recognizes is unknown.

Using immunoSEQ multiplex PCR, the repertoire was profiled, and TCRdb retains in-frame clones only, with some absent. The table shows about 64,000 clones, with approximately 71% occurring only once. The sequencing sample was made of memory CD4+ T cells from blood. This TCR was sampled from an adult in good health and CMV-seronegative.

CDR3 loop: CASSQDRDTEAFF. For the CDR3, the DNA is TGTGCCAGCAGCCAAGATCGGGACACTGAAGCTTTCTTT. This chain links TRBV14 with TRBJ1-1; D gene ambiguous. The V gene lost 0 bases and the J gene lost 3 bases, with 5 bases spanning the gap. The CDR3 runs 13 residues. Germline-derived CDR1 and CDR2 are SGHDN and FVKESK.